This T cell receptor (beta chain) was sequenced during a study of cytomegalovirus exposure and HLA in healthy donors. The wider study: Unique TCR beta sequences numbering some 120 million came from about 180 million T cells in an earlier analysis.

Researchers ran the PCR with 60 Vbeta and 13 Jbeta primers. Profiling relied on immunoSEQ multiplex PCR, and the TCRdb table lists in-frame clones only, not all of them. Of more than 200,000 clones in the sample, roughly 79% are singletons; the top ten hold 1.8%. Findings and caveats of the study: In a later analysis, V- and J-gene trimming of beta chains associated with a DCLRE1C missense variant, replicated independently. Altogether, 150 or so TCR beta chains were recorded as cytomegalovirus-associated. Researchers left out some V segments, among them TRBV6-2 and TRBV6-3, as indistinguishable.

The CDR3 spans 12 residues. Trimming pared 5 bases from V and 2 bases from J, leaving 7 bases between. Germline lookup yields CDR1 MNHEY and CDR2 SVGAGI. With respect to this clone: Its antigen is still unknown.

V is TRBV6-5 and J is TRBJ2-7, with D perhaps TRBD2 (5 bases). The clonotype comes from a male donor in good health and CMV-seronegative. Input material: PBMCs. The CDR3 coding sequence is TGTGCCAGCAGTGCGGGCCCCTACGAGCAGTACTTC. Translation: CASSAGPYEQYF.